The 3 T cell receptor beta chains reported below all come from one sample, sequenced in a study of blood T cell repertoires in COVID-19. Sequencing used immunoSEQ multiplex PCR; TCRdb keeps in-frame clones, though not all of them. The sample comprises some 300,000 clones, roughly 88% of which are singletons, and 6.9% rests with the top ten. Material: peripheral blood. The receptor source for this set is a woman in her 30s who had recovered from COVID-19.

This clone showed up just a few times. The chain links TRBV28 to TRBJ2-2; TRBD2 agrees at 7 bases. With V trimmed by 6 bases and J by 6 bases, 13 bases remained unmatched. The CDR3 has 16 amino acids. Looked up from germline, CDR1 is MDHEN and CDR2 is SYDVKM. The CDR3 region has the DNA TGTGCCAGCAGAGAACTTCGACTAGCTTGGGCCGGGGAGCTGTTTTTT. Translated, it gives CASRELRLAWAGELFF. The full variable domain, completed using reference TRBV28 and TRBJ2-2, is DVKVTQSSRYLVKRTGEKVFLECVQDMDHENMFWYRQDPGLGLRLIYFSYDVKMKEKGDIPEGYSVSREKKERFSLILESASTNQTSMYLCASRELRLAWAGELFFGEGSRLTVL.

This rearrangement joins TRBV6-2 or TRBV6-3 to TRBJ2-3; 11 bases agree with TRBD2. The J segment lost 2 bases and the V segment lost 0 bases, leaving 4 bases of the junction unmatched. Germline V gene sequence: CDR1 MNHEY, CDR2 SVGEGT. The CDR3 has 17 amino acids. The CDR3 region is CASSYSASGGLTDTQYF. The CDR3 DNA reads TGTGCCAGCAGTTACTCGGCTAGCGGGGGGCTCACAGATACGCAGTATTTT.

This clone was detected once. The genes are TRBV12-2 and TRBJ1-5. TRBV12-2 is annotated as a pseudogene. This CDR3 has 16 amino acids. The CDR3 sequence: CASRFREAISNQPQHF. The CDR3 region has the DNA TGTGCAAGTCGCTTTAGGGAGGCTATCAGCAATCAGCCCCAGCATTTT.